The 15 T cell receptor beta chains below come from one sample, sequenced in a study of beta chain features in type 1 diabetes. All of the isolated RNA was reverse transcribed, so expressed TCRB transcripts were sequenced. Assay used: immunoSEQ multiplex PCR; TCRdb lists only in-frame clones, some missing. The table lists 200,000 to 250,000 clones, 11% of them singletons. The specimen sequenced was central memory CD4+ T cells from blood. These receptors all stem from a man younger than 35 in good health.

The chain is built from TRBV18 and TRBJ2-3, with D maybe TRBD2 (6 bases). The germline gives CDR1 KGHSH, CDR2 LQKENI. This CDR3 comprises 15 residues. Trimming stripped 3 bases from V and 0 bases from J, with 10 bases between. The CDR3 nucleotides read TGTGCCAGCTCACCTCCTAGCGTCAGCACAGATACGCAGTATTTT. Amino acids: CASSPPSVSTDTQYF. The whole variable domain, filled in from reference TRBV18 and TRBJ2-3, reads NAGVMQNPRHLVRRRGQEARLRCSPMKGHSHVYWYRQLPEEGLKFMVYLQKENIIDESGMPKERFSAEFPKEGPSILRIQQVVRGDSAAYFCASSPPSVSTDTQYFGPGTRLTVL.

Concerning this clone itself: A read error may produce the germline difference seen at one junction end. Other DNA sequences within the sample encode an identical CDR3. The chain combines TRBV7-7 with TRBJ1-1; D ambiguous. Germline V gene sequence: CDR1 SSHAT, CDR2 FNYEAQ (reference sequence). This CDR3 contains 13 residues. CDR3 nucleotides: TGTGCTAGCAGCTTAGCCGAGAACACTGAAGCTTTCTTT. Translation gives CASSLAENTEAFF.

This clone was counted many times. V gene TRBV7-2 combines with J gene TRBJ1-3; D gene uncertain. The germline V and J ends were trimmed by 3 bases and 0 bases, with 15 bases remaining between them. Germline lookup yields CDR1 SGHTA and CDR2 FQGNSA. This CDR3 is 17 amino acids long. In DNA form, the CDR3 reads TGTGCCAGCAGCTTTGGCCATAGACTGGGCTCTGGAAACACCATATATTTT. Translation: CASSFGHRLGSGNTIYF.

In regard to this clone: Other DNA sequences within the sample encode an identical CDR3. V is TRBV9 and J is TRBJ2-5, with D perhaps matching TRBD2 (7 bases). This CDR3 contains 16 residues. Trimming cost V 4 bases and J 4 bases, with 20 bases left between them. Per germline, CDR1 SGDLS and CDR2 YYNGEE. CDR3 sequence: CASSFAARGGGETQYF. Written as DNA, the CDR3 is TGTGCCAGCAGCTTCGCCGCTCGGGGAGGGGGAGAGACCCAGTACTTC.

The CDR3 here is CSVDAQGRTEAFF. CDR3 bases: TGCAGCGTTGACGCCCAGGGTAGGACTGAAGCTTTCTTT. V is TRBV29-1 and J is TRBJ1-1; D might be TRBD1 (5 bases). CDR1 is SQVTM and CDR2 is ANQGSEA in the germline V gene. CDR3 size: 13 residues. The V end was cut by 3 bases, the J end by 5 bases, with 13 bases between. The full variable domain, in which reference TRBV29-1 and TRBJ1-1 provide the parts outside the CDR3, is SAVISQKPSRDICQRGTSLTIQCQVDSQVTMMFWYRQQPGQSLTLIATANQGSEATYESGFVIDKFPISRPNLTFSTLTVSNMSPEDSSIYLCSVDAQGRTEAFFGQGTRLTVV.

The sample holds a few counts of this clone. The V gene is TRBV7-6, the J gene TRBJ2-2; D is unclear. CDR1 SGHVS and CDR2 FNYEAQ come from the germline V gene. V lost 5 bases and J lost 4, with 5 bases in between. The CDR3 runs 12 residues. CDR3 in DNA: TGTGCCAGCAGCCCTGGCACCGGGGAGCTGTTTTTT. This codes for CASSPGTGELFF.

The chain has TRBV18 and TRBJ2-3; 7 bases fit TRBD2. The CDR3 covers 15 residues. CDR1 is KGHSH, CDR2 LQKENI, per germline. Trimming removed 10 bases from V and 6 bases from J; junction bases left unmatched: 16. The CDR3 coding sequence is TGTGCCAAAAGGCCACACGGACTAGAAGGGGATACGCAGTATTTT. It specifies CAKRPHGLEGDTQYF.

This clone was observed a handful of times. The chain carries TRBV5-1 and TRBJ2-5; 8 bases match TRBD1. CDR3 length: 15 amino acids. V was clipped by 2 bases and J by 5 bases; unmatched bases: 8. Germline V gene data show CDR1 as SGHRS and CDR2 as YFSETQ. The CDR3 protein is CASSFGQGGLETQYF. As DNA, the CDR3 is TGCGCCAGCAGCTTTGGACAGGGAGGATTGGAGACCCAGTACTTC.

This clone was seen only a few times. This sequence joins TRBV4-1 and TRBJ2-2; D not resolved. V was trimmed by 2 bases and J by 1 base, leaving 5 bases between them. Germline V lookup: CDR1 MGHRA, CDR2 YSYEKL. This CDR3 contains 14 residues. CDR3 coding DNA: TGCGCCAGCAGCCAATCTGAGAACACCGGGGAGCTGTTTTTT. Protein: CASSQSENTGELFF.

CDR3 bases: TGTGCCAGCAGTTTATGGCGCAGGGGCGGCAATCAGCCCCAGCATTTT. Translation gives CASSLWRRGGNQPQHF. The genes are TRBV28 and TRBJ1-5, with D maybe TRBD1 (6 bases). The CDR3 is 16 amino acids. V gave up 0 bases and J gave up 2 bases, with 11 bases separating them. Looked up from germline, CDR1 is MDHEN and CDR2 is SYDVKM.

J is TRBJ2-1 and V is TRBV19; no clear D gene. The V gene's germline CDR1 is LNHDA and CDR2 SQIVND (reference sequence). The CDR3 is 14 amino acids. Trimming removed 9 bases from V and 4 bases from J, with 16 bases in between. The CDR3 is CASESAKPYNEQFF. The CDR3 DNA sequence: TGTGCCAGCGAAAGCGCAAAACCTTACAATGAGCAGTTCTTC.

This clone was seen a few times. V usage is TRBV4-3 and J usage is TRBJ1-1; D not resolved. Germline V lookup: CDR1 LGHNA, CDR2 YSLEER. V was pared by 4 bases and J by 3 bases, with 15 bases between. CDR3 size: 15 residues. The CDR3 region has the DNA TGCGCCAGCAGCCTACGCAAGCAGGTGGACACTGAAGCTTTCTTT. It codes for CASSLRKQVDTEAFF.

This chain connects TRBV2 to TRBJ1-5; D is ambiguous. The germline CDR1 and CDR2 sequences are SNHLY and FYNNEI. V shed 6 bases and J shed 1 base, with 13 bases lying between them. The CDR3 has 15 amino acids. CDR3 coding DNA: TGTGCCAGCAGGGAGTCTCATGGCAGCAATCAGCCCCAGCATTTT. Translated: CASRESHGSNQPQHF.

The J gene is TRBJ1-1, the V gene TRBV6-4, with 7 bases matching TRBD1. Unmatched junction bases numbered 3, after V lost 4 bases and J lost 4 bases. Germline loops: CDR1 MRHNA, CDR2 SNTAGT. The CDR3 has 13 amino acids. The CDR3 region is CASSVDRFTEAFF. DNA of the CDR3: TGTGCCAGCAGTGTGGACAGGTTCACTGAAGCTTTCTTT.

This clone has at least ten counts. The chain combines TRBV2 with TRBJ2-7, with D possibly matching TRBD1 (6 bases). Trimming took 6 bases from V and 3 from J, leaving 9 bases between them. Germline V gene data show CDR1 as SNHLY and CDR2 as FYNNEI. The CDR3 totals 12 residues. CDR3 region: CASSEQGYEQYF. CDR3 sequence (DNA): TGTGCCAGCAGCGAACAGGGCTACGAGCAGTACTTC. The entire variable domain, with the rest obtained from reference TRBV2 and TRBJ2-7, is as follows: EPEVTQTPSHQVTQMGQEVILRCVPISNHLYFYWYRQILGQKVEFLVSFYNNEISEKSEIFDDQFSVERPDGSNFTLKIRSTKLEDSAMYFCASSEQGYEQYFGPGTRLTVT.